The clone carrying this TCR beta chain was counted once. Its antigen remains unknown. V lost 3 bases, J lost 1 base, and 8 bases stayed unmatched. CDR1 is SGDLS, CDR2 YYNGEE, per germline. This CDR3 is built from 16 residues. These data originate in a study of cytomegalovirus exposure and HLA in healthy donors. Study-wide points: The listing of 150 to 200 TCR beta chains classed them as cytomegalovirus-associated. At a 0.05 false discovery rate, a later analysis found some 17,000 TCR beta sequences to be associated with HLA alleles. Presence/absence analyses took donor sequencing depth as roughly uniform.

PCR employed 60 Vbeta and 13 Jbeta primers. The repertoire was sequenced with immunoSEQ multiplex PCR; TCRdb's copy has only in-frame clones and lacks some. The data contain 160,000 or so clones, roughly 80% of them singletons. The study sampled nominally healthy donors, though unrecorded immune exposures were likely. This chain links TRBV9 with TRBJ2-3, with 7 bases identical to TRBD2. The sequenced sample was PBMCs. The receptor's source is a man aged 45-65 years in good health and CMV-seropositive. The CDR3 nucleotides are TGTGCCAGCAGCGGAACTACACGGGGGGGCACAGATACGCAGTATTTT. The encoded protein is CASSGTTRGGTDTQYF.